Sequencing of this T cell receptor (beta chain) was carried out in a study of CD8 T cells in ankylosing spondylitis. The V gene end was trimmed by 1 base and the J gene end by 0 bases; junction bases not matched to a gene: 8. Germline lookup yields CDR1 LGHDT and CDR2 YNNKEL (reference sequence). This CDR3 has 17 residues. Overall study findings and caveats: The study identified a TCR beta motif of several highly homologous variants that appeared characteristic of ankylosing spondylitis blood. In ankylosing spondylitis patients, matched synovial fluid reportedly showed significant enrichment of disease-linked clones. Reports of some motif variants in reactive arthritis synovial fluid and blood predate this one.

Quantitative 5'-RACE with molecular barcodes produced the TCR beta libraries. Each CDR3 protein gets one entry after TCRdb re-called the 5' RACE reads with MiXCR. The sample contains 250,000 or so distinct CDR3 sequences, 15% to 20% of which appear only once. As regards this clonotype: Its antigen remains unknown.

The sequenced material came from blood, either unsorted or a sorted T cell fraction (not recorded which). The chain carries TRBV3-1 and TRBJ2-7; 8 bases match TRBD1. The source of this sequence is a male donor with ankylosing spondylitis or in good health (not recorded which). CDR3 coding DNA: TGTGCCAGCAGCCAAGGGCGGACAGGGCAAAACTCCTACGAGCAGTACTTC. As protein: CASSQGRTGQNSYEQYF.